One sample yielded the 23 T cell receptor beta chains listed below, sequenced in a study of blood T cell repertoires in COVID-19. TCRdb keeps only in-frame clones here, not all; method: immunoSEQ multiplex PCR. The data show some 190,000 clones, nearly 80% seen once. The sample was PBMCs or T cells enriched from blood (not recorded which). Source of these receptors: a man in his fifties or sixties who had been exposed to COVID-19.

This chain uses TRBV7-2 with TRBJ2-7, with D uncertain. This CDR3 has 11 amino acids. V dropped 5 bases and J dropped 2 bases, with 4 bases sitting between them. Germline V gene sequence: CDR1 SGHTA, CDR2 FQGNSA. The CDR3 loop reads CASSPAYEQYF. The CDR3 DNA sequence: TGTGCCAGCAGCCCAGCCTACGAGCAGTACTTC.

The chain carries TRBV30 and TRBJ2-7; D gene ambiguous. This CDR3 has 11 residues. V was cut by 7 bases and J by 3 bases, with 10 bases left in between. Germline V gives CDR1 GTSNPN, CDR2 SVGIG (reference sequence). The CDR3 DNA sequence: TGTGCCTACGAGATAAACTACGAGCAGTACTTC. Residues: CAYEINYEQYF. Variable domain in full (rest from reference TRBV30 and TRBJ2-7): SQTIHQWPATLVQPVGSPLSLECTVEGTSNPNLYWYRQAAGRGLQLLFYSVGIGQISSEVPQNLSASRPQDRQFILSSKKLLLSDSGFYLCAYEINYEQYFGPGTRLTVT.

This chain links TRBV9 with TRBJ2-1, with TRBD1 as a possible D gene (5 bases). There are 17 residues in the CDR3. V was shortened by 0 bases and J by 0 bases, with 13 bases between the two germline ends. CDR1 and CDR2 (germline): SGDLS, YYNGEE. DNA for the CDR3: TGTGCCAGCAGCGTAGGTCCAGGACATGGCTCCTACAATGAGCAGTTCTTC. Translated: CASSVGPGHGSYNEQFF.

The chain couples TRBV30 to TRBJ1-5; 7 bases are a match to TRBD1. Germline loops: CDR1 GTSNPN, CDR2 SVGIG (reference sequence). After removal of 3 bases from V and 2 bases from J, the junction contained 7 bases not matched to a gene. The CDR3 runs 15 residues. The DNA for the CDR3 is TGTGCCTGGAGGGGCAGGGGGGCCGGCAATCAGCCCCAGCATTTT. Amino acid sequence: CAWRGRGAGNQPQHF.

This clone was found once. The genes are TRBV3-1 (or the pseudogene TRBV3-2) and TRBJ2-7; D remains ambiguous. The CDR3 is made up of 14 amino acids. CDR1 LGHDT and CDR2 YNNKEL come from the germline V gene (reference sequence). The V end lost 0 bases, the J end lost 0 bases, and 6 bases lay between the germline ends. As DNA, the CDR3 is TGTGCCAGCAGCCAAGATCCACACTCCTACGAGCAGTACTTC. The encoded protein is CASSQDPHSYEQYF.

This clone was counted once. The chain carries TRBV15 and TRBJ1-1; D gene ambiguous. Germline V CDR1 and CDR2: LNHNV, YYDKDF (reference sequence). V was pared by 1 base and J by 4 bases, with 13 bases between. This CDR3 has 15 residues. The CDR3 bases are TGTGCCACCAGCAGAGGGGCCCCCGCGTCCACTGAAGCTTTCTTT. It yields the protein CATSRGAPASTEAFF.

The rearrangement links TRBV3-1 (or the pseudogene TRBV3-2) to TRBJ1-2; D is ambiguous. Germline CDR1 is LGHDT and CDR2 is YNNKEL (reference sequence). There are 15 residues in the CDR3. The V end was cut by 3 bases, the J end by 0 bases, with 11 bases between. CDR3 coding DNA: TGTGCCAGCAGCCAGGCTCCGGGAGCTAACTATGGCTACACCTTC. It is translated as CASSQAPGANYGYTF.

This clone showed up just once. V is TRBV27 and J is TRBJ2-3; 11 nucleotides agree with TRBD2. Germline loops: CDR1 MNHEY, CDR2 SMNVEV (reference sequence). This CDR3 has 16 residues. V lost 3 bases to trimming and J lost 2 bases; unmatched junction nucleotides: 4. The CDR3 bases are TGTGCCAGCAGTTTTTTGACTAGCGGGAACACAGATACGCAGTATTTT. Protein product: CASSFLTSGNTDTQYF.

V gene TRBV3-1 (or the pseudogene TRBV3-2) combines with J gene TRBJ2-3; D perhaps matches TRBD2 (6 bases). Trimming removed 0 bases from V and 2 bases from J, with 12 bases in between. CDR1 is LGHDT and CDR2 is YNNKEL in the germline V gene (reference sequence). This CDR3 has 16 residues. The CDR3 loop reads CASSQEAGLNTDTQYF. CDR3 bases: TGTGCCAGCAGCCAAGAGGCGGGATTAAACACAGATACGCAGTATTTT.

This chain joins TRBV10-3 and TRBJ2-4; tentatively, D is TRBD2 (6 bases). CDR1 and CDR2 (germline): ENHRY, SYGVKD. V lost 3 bases and J 0 bases, leaving 18 bases between the germline ends. CDR3 length equals 18 residues. The CDR3 sequence: CAISDAPPVAVAKNIQYF. CDR3 nucleotides: TGTGCCATCAGTGATGCCCCCCCGGTAGCGGTAGCCAAAAACATTCAGTACTTC.

The chain couples TRBV6-5 to TRBJ2-7; 7 nucleotides match TRBD1. V gave up 7 bases and J gave up 2 bases; unmatched junction bases: 5. The germline V gene has CDR1 MNHEY and CDR2 SVGAGI. The CDR3 loop spans 13 amino acids. The CDR3 bases are TGTGCCAGCACAGGGACAGAGACCTACGAGCAGTACTTC. Amino acid sequence: CASTGTETYEQYF.

The chain uses TRBV18 and TRBJ1-1; 7 nucleotides line up with TRBD1. Germline V gene lookup returns CDR1 KGHSH and CDR2 LQKENI. There are 14 residues in the CDR3. The ends lost 2 bases at V and 11 bases at J; junction bases unmatched: 11. The CDR3, as DNA: TGTGCCAGCTCACCATTCAATGGTACAGGGGCTGCTTTCTTT. Its protein product is CASSPFNGTGAAFF.

J is TRBJ2-2 and V is TRBV11-1; a possible D gene is TRBD2 (6 bases). Germline V gene lookup returns CDR1 SGHAT and CDR2 FQDESV (reference sequence). V lost 2 bases and J lost 4, with 8 bases in between. CDR3 size: 14 residues. CDR3 sequence reads: CASSLRGSTGELFF. The CDR3 DNA follows: TGTGCCAGCAGCTTACGGGGGTCCACCGGGGAGCTGTTTTTT. Filled out from reference TRBV11-1 and TRBJ2-2, the complete variable domain reads EAEVAQSPRYKITEKSQAVAFWCDPISGHATLYWYRQILGQGPELLVQFQDESVVDDSQLPKDRFSAERLKGVDSTLKIQPAELGDSAMYLCASSLRGSTGELFFGEGSRLTVL.

This clone is a singleton in its sample. This chain uses TRBV5-8 with TRBJ1-5, with 8 bases aligning to TRBD1. Germline lookup yields CDR1 SGHTS and CDR2 YDEGEE. The CDR3 length is 17 residues. V dropped 4 bases and J dropped 0; count of bases not matched to a gene: 9. The CDR3 sequence is CASSPRNRGNSNQPQHF. Written as DNA, the CDR3 is TGTGCCAGCAGCCCCAGGAACAGGGGGAATAGCAATCAGCCCCAGCATTTT.

In its sample, this clone was seen once. V gene TRBV18 combines with J gene TRBJ1-2; TRBD1 matches 10 bases. Germline values: CDR1 KGHSH, CDR2 LQKENI. The CDR3 covers 16 residues. Trimming removed 6 bases from V and 0 bases from J; junction bases left unmatched: 7. Here the CDR3 DNA reads TGTGCCAGCTCTCCCGGGACAGGGGACGCTAACTATGGCTACACCTTC. Translating gives CASSPGTGDANYGYTF. The full variable domain, in which reference TRBV18 and TRBJ1-2 provide the parts outside the CDR3, is NAGVMQNPRHLVRRRGQEARLRCSPMKGHSHVYWYRQLPEEGLKFMVYLQKENIIDESGMPKERFSAEFPKEGPSILRIQQVVRGDSAAYFCASSPGTGDANYGYTFGSGTRLTVV.

This clone was counted a few times. The chain combines TRBV25-1 with TRBJ1-1; D is perhaps TRBD1 (6 bases). Germline V gene lookup returns CDR1 MGHDK and CDR2 SYGVNS. The length of the CDR3 is 14 residues. V lost 5 bases, J lost 1 base, and 11 bases lay in between. CDR3 DNA: TGTGCCAGCAGTCCCCAGGGGAGGAACACTGAAGCTTTCTTT. This translates into CASSPQGRNTEAFF. Full variable domain (remainder filled in from reference TRBV25-1 and TRBJ1-1): EADIYQTPRYLVIGTGKKITLECSQTMGHDKMYWYQQDPGMELHLIHYSYGVNSTEKGDLSSESTVSRIRTEHFPLTLESARPSHTSQYLCASSPQGRNTEAFFGQGTRLTVV.

The V call is TRBV9, the J call TRBJ1-3, with a possible D match to TRBD1 (5 bases). V was shortened by 0 bases and J by 4 bases, with 11 bases between the two germline ends. There are 15 residues in the CDR3. Germline values: CDR1 SGDLS, CDR2 YYNGEE. The CDR3 region has the DNA TGTGCCAGCAGCGTAGGAGGAGGGGTCGGAAACACCATATATTTT. The encoded protein is CASSVGGGVGNTIYF.

This clone was seen a few times. V gene TRBV19 combines with J gene TRBJ1-5; 12 nucleotides match TRBD1. V shed 3 bases and J 6 bases; nucleotides not matched to a gene: 6. The CDR3 spans 16 residues. CDR1 and CDR2 (germline): LNHDA, SQIVND (reference sequence). The CDR3 is CASSIPGQGARQPQHF. In DNA form, the CDR3 reads TGTGCCAGTAGTATCCCGGGACAGGGGGCTCGTCAGCCCCAGCATTTT.

V is TRBV29-1 and J is TRBJ2-1; 9 nucleotides line up with TRBD1. CDR3 length: 14 amino acids. Germline values: CDR1 SQVTM, CDR2 ANQGSEA. Losses at the gene ends were 4 bases for V and 4 bases for J; bases not matched to a gene: 5. The CDR3 loop reads CSVGTGTGYNEQFF. Here the CDR3 DNA reads TGCAGCGTTGGAACCGGGACAGGGTACAATGAGCAGTTCTTC.

This clone came up once. The chain employs TRBV5-1 and TRBJ2-7; TRBD1 matches 10 bases. The ends lost 3 bases at V and 0 bases at J; junction bases unmatched: 3. Germline lookup yields CDR1 SGHRS and CDR2 YFSETQ. The CDR3 spans 15 residues. CDR3 DNA sequence: TGCGCCAGCAGCTCCGGGACAGGGGTCTCCTACGAGCAGTACTTC. It specifies CASSSGTGVSYEQYF.

The J gene is TRBJ1-1, the V gene TRBV6-5; D remains unclear. The CDR3 is 15 residues long. Trimming cost V 2 bases and J 0 bases, with 10 bases left between them. Germline V gene lookup returns CDR1 MNHEY and CDR2 SVGAGI. The CDR3 DNA is TGTGCCAGCAGTTACAGAGGAATTATGAACACTGAAGCTTTCTTT. This codes for CASSYRGIMNTEAFF.

The chain carries TRBV30 and TRBJ1-1; TRBD1 aligns across 8 bases. The CDR3 has 13 amino acids. The V gene's germline CDR1 is GTSNPN and CDR2 SVGIG (reference sequence). The CDR3 DNA is TGTGCATTGACACAGGACAGGGACACTGAAGCTTTCTTT. Protein product: CALTQDRDTEAFF. The full variable domain, completed using reference TRBV30 and TRBJ1-1, is SQTIHQWPATLVQPVGSPLSLECTVEGTSNPNLYWYRQAAGRGLQLLFYSVGIGQISSEVPQNLSASRPQDRQFILSSKKLLLSDSGFYLCALTQDRDTEAFFGQGTRLTVV.

The chain recombines TRBV5-4 with TRBJ1-2; tentatively, D is TRBD1 (5 bases). The V end lost 0 bases, the J end lost 1 base, and 19 bases lay between the germline ends. There are 18 residues in the CDR3. Germline CDR1 is SGHNT and CDR2 is YYREEE (reference sequence). CDR3 loop: CASSLGSGLRANNYGYTF. Here the CDR3 DNA reads TGTGCCAGCAGCTTGGGATCAGGTCTCAGGGCCAATAACTATGGCTACACCTTC.